The present entry profiles one T cell receptor beta chain with its context. It lacks a known antigen. Base qualities are missing; no much larger clone stands one base away. The germline V gene supplies CDR1 SGHRS and CDR2 YFSETQ. V is pared back by 0 bases and J by 3 bases, with 9 bases lying between the germline termini. From its cysteine to its phenylalanine, the CDR3 spans 14 amino acids. Only the CDR3 portion is preserved as DNA: 42 bases, with reading frame beginning at the first base. Donors were healthy HIV-negative adults with no recently reported acute infections or vaccinations. All donors were Caucasian adults living in Nashville, Tennessee, USA. Magnetic negative selection was used to enrich CD4+ T cells, after which naive cells were positively selected on CD45RA and the negative fraction became the memory subset. Blood was obtained by leukapheresis, after which PBMCs were separated by Ficoll-Histopaque density gradient centrifugation and cryopreserved in liquid nitrogen vapor phase. Purity and quantity of every magnetically sorted T cell population were checked by analytical flow cytometry. Each sorted fraction had its genomic DNA isolated and then quantified by UV absorbance on a Nanodrop 2000c.

Using the deep immunoSEQ assay, TCR CDR3 regions were amplified from genomic DNA by multiplex PCR. Genomic DNA extracted from each cell subset was distributed evenly over all wells of several immunoSEQ 96-well plates, and each plate served as one replicate. For sorted subsets, about 210 ng of genomic DNA, equivalent to roughly 33,000 T cell genomes, went into each replicate PCR. The purified libraries were quantified using a Qubit 3.0 fluorometer, sized with a Bioanalyzer 2100, and then quantified again using the KAPA Library Quantification kit. Every immunoSEQ 96-well plate was sequenced on a separate single-read 150-cycle Illumina NextSeq 550 flow cell. In the source study's methods: Because only junctional sequences without quality scores were contained in the immunoSEQ output, filtering matching that applied to full-length reads could not be performed. Sequences were annotated with PyIR, a Python wrapper for IgBLAST v1.9, using IMGT germline references to assign V/J genes and CDR3. Reads with weak V/J assignments (E-value above 1e-6), missing CDR3, stop codons, out-of-frame junctions, or ambiguous translated residues were removed. V3J clonotypes were defined as sequences sharing an identical inferred V gene, J gene, and CDR3 amino acid sequence. Percentage overlap between repertoires was computed as shared unique clonotypes divided by the size of the smaller repertoire. RTK rarefaction, the Chao1 estimator, and Recon v2.1 estimates of unobserved clonotypes were used to assess repertoire richness. For all TCRbeta clonotypes obtained by the gDNA method from a few donors, generation probabilities were computed with OLGA. TCRdb took this table from immuneACCESS and kept in-frame rearrangements with V and J called. Such tables lack part of the clones; where checked against another copy, unresolved V genes explain under half of the gap, and the rest is unexplained. V and J calls and clone size follow that table, whereas D and trimming were derived from the DNA. For this sample the table gives about 1 million clones, of which about 75% were detected only once. The top ten constitute 1.4% to 1.5% of the sample.

This sample is drawn from a study of shared clonotypes between healthy human individuals (dated by TCRdb to 2018 to 2020). For context, the study as a whole: The cohort comprised two women and a few men aged 18 to 49 years. To estimate repertoire size and how much clonotypes are shared between individuals, the study performed deep sequencing of blood TCR repertoires from 4 to 6 healthy adults. Different laboratories and diverse techniques were used to prepare libraries and sequence TCR repertoires, to increase sequencing depth and limit assay-specific biases. Per donor, three plates each were used for CD4 naive and CD4 memory, two for CD8 naive, and one for CD8 memory. Each donor's leukapheresis produced roughly between roughly 0.9 and 8.9 billion PBMCs.

Results and caveats for the whole study, not just this receptor: Even with the large sequencing depth, rarefaction of the sorted-subset datasets indicated that sequencing was incomplete. Larger estimated clonotype richness was generally found for naive subsets than for memory subsets. Sampling was limited to blood, and TCR repertoires in tissue likely differ from TCR repertoires in blood. Approximately 4.8% of naive CD4, 3% to 3.5% of naive CD8, 2.3% of memory CD4, and around 0.42% of memory CD8 clonotypes were shared across a few donors. Pairwise subsampling indicated that sequencing depth was expected to affect the degree of clonotype sharing among donors. Compared with non-shared clonotypes, the clonotypes found in all four sorted-subset donors had higher generation probabilities. The small number of donors limited the genetic and exposure-history diversity represented.

The material sequenced was memory CD4+ T cells sorted from blood. In the paper's terms, the cell subset or site label means: CD45RA-negative fraction. In this chain, TRBV5-1 is recombined with TRBJ1-2, with TRBD1 as a weak D call on 6 bases. This receptor was identified in a man aged 18 to 29 in good health. Here is the DNA: TGCGCCAGCAGCTTGGAGGGACACGACTATGGCTACACCTTC. This translates into CASSLEGHDYGYTF. This CDR3, with the reference TRBV5-1 and TRBJ1-2 proteins standing in past its ends, gives the full variable domain KAGVTQTPRYLIKTRGQQVTLSCSPISGHRSVSWYQQTPGQGLQFLFEYFSETQRNKGNFPGRFSGRQFSNSRSEMNVSTLELGDSALYLCASSLEGHDYGYTFGSGTRLTVV.